These 21 T cell receptor beta chains share one sample of origin, sequenced in a study of regulatory T cells in long-lasting Graves disease. Time point described: newly diagnosed GD, antithyroid drugs for less than 3 months. Generation of the TCR library employed RNA extracted from PBMCs. Researchers made TCR beta libraries by using iRepertoire HTBI primers and running Arm-PCR on CDR3 regions. In TCRdb, the multiplex PCR reads were re-called with MiXCR into one record per CDR3 protein. The table lists 300,000 to 400,000 distinct CDR3 sequences, 18% of them singletons, with more than 35% in the top ten. The sample was peripheral blood mononuclear cells (PBMCs), taken at new diagnosis, from a patient treated with antithyroid drugs. Receptor source: a female donor with Graves disease.

J is TRBJ1-2 and V is TRBV28; no reliable D call. The CDR3 is 11 residues long. Per germline, CDR1 MDHEN and CDR2 SYDVKM. This CDR3 reads CVGNPYYGYTF. For the CDR3, the DNA is TGTGTCGGCAACCCATACTATGGCTACACCTTC.

The V and J genes are TRBV5-6 and TRBJ2-6; 7 bases fit TRBD1. This CDR3 spans 15 amino acids. With V trimmed by 5 bases and J by 4 bases, 6 bases remained unmatched. Germline lookup yields CDR1 SGHDT and CDR2 YYEEEE. CDR3 bases: TGTGCCAGCAGGCCTACAGGGGCAGGGGCCAACGTCCTGACTTTC. As protein: CASRPTGAGANVLTF. The whole variable domain, remainder taken from reference TRBV5-6 and TRBJ2-6, is DAGVTQSPTHLIKTRGQQVTLRCSPKSGHDTVSWYQQALGQGPQFIFQYYEEEERQRGNFPDRFSGHQFPNYSSELNVNALLLGDSALYLCASRPTGAGANVLTFGAGSRLTVL.

The V gene is TRBV5-1, the J gene TRBJ1-6; no reliable D call. V was shortened by 4 bases and J by 6 bases, with 14 bases between the two germline ends. The CDR3 extends over 15 amino acids. Germline V gives CDR1 SGHRS, CDR2 YFSETQ. In nucleotides, the CDR3 is TGCGCCAGCAGCACGGACGGTCGCGTTAATTCACCCCTCCACTTT. Translating gives CASSTDGRVNSPLHF. Full variable domain (rest looked up from reference TRBV5-1 and TRBJ1-6): KAGVTQTPRYLIKTRGQQVTLSCSPISGHRSVSWYQQTPGQGLQFLFEYFSETQRNKGNFPGRFSGRQFSNSRSEMNVSTLELGDSALYLCASSTDGRVNSPLHFGNGTRLTVT.

A few counts support this clonotype. This rearrangement joins TRBV20-1 to TRBJ1-5; the D gene is possibly TRBD1 (6 bases). This CDR3 contains 12 residues. Trimming removed 5 bases from V and 4 bases from J, with 9 bases in between. The V gene's germline CDR1 is DFQATT and CDR2 SNEGSKA (reference sequence). Here the CDR3 DNA reads TGCAGTGCTGGAGGGGGGAATCAGCCCCAGCATTTT. Amino acids: CSAGGGNQPQHF.

This clonotype was counted many times. The chain uses TRBV27 and TRBJ2-1, with D perhaps TRBD1 or TRBD2 (8 bases each). The CDR3 totals 19 residues. Germline V gives CDR1 MNHEY, CDR2 SMNVEV (reference sequence). V gave up 6 bases and J gave up 7 bases, with 31 bases separating them. This CDR3 reads CASRDDRGSGSLSGNEQFF. CDR3 coding DNA: TGTGCCAGCAGGGACGACAGGGGAAGCGGGAGTCTCTCGGGTAATGAGCAGTTCTTC.

In this sample, this clonotype turned up many times. This chain connects TRBV4-1 to TRBJ2-3; D may be TRBD2 (5 bases). CDR1 is MGHRA and CDR2 is YSYEKL in the germline V gene. The V gene lost 4 bases and the J gene lost 6 bases, with 17 bases spanning the gap. This CDR3 is 15 amino acids long. The DNA of the CDR3 is TGCGCCAGCAGCCTAGTGTTCGGGATGGGGGATACGCAGTATTTT. Amino acids: CASSLVFGMGDTQYF.

At least ten counts were recorded for this clonotype. J is TRBJ1-1 and V is TRBV11-2; no clear D. This CDR3 contains 15 residues. CDR1 is SGHAT and CDR2 is FQNNGV in the germline V gene. Deletions cut 3 bases from V and 1 base from J, with 12 bases between. The CDR3, as DNA: TGTGCCAGCAGCTTTCGGGGTTACACGAACACTGAAGCTTTCTTT. Amino acid sequence: CASSFRGYTNTEAFF.

At least ten counts were recorded for this clonotype. The rearrangement uses TRBV20-1 and TRBJ2-7, with unresolved D. V was pared by 1 base and J by 5 bases, with 9 bases between. Germline V lookup: CDR1 DFQATT, CDR2 SNEGSKA (reference sequence). CDR3 length: 12 amino acids. The CDR3 bases are TGCAGTGCTAGAGTTAGGGCCCACGAGCAGTACTTC. Its translation: CSARVRAHEQYF.

This clonotype has a count of ten or more. V is TRBV29-1 and J is TRBJ1-1; 7 bases are shared with TRBD1. The germline V gene has CDR1 SQVTM and CDR2 ANQGSEA. There are 13 residues in the CDR3. The V and J ends lost 3 bases and 5 bases, in that order; junction bases with no gene match: 6. The CDR3 loop is CSVDRQGGTEAFF. CDR3 sequence (DNA): TGCAGCGTTGACCGACAGGGAGGTACTGAAGCTTTCTTT.

Ten or more counts support this clonotype. V gene TRBV12-3 or TRBV12-4 combines with J gene TRBJ2-5; D possibly corresponds to TRBD1 (5 bases). The germline V and J ends were trimmed by 2 bases and 4 bases, with 11 bases remaining between them. This CDR3 contains 14 residues. The CDR3 reads CASSLPARGETQYF. For the CDR3, the DNA is TGTGCCAGCAGTTTACCTGCTAGGGGAGAGACCCAGTACTTC.

On this clonotype itself: This sequence may be a read error, since a much larger clone differs from it by one base. CDR3 coding DNA: TGCAGTGCTAGAGTTCCGGGAGGTACCTCTCATGAGCAGTACTTC. Encoded protein: CSARVPGGTSHEQYF. This chain joins TRBV20-1 and TRBJ2-7; 7 nucleotides align to TRBD2. V lost 1 base, J lost 7 bases, and 13 bases stayed unmatched. There are 15 residues in the CDR3. The germline V gene encodes CDR1 DFQATT and CDR2 SNEGSKA (reference sequence).

With regard to this clonotype: A much larger clone lies a single base off, so this may be a read error. This chain links TRBV20-1 with TRBJ1-6; tentatively, D is TRBD1 (5 bases). The germline CDR1 and CDR2 sequences are DFQATT and SNEGSKA (reference sequence). CDR3 length equals 14 residues. CDR3 DNA: TGCAGCGCTGGGGCCCACGGGAATAATTCACCCCTCCACTTT. It translates to CSAGAHGNNSPLHF.

This clonotype was counted many times. This rearrangement joins TRBV7-3 to TRBJ2-1, with 10 nucleotides matching TRBD2. The CDR3 consists of 15 residues. The germline CDR1 and CDR2 sequences are SGHTA and FQGTGA. J was trimmed by 6 bases and V by 2 bases; bases with no gene match: 4. CDR3: CASSLSSSGSNEQFF. The CDR3 DNA is TGTGCCAGCAGCTTATCGTCTAGCGGGAGCAATGAGCAGTTCTTC.

The CDR3 loop reads CAWSAIAGALSYEQYF. The CDR3 nucleotides read TGTGCCTGGAGTGCAATAGCGGGCGCCCTCTCCTACGAGCAGTACTTC. The chain is built from TRBV30 and TRBJ2-7; 7 bases agree with TRBD2. Per germline, CDR1 GTSNPN and CDR2 SVGIG (reference sequence). This CDR3 is built from 16 residues. V shed 1 base and J 0 bases; nucleotides not matched to a gene: 9.

This rearrangement joins TRBV14 to TRBJ1-5, with D unclear. Germline CDR1 is SGHDN and CDR2 is FVKESK. There are 13 residues in the CDR3. The V end lost 4 bases, the J end lost 5 bases, and 9 bases lay between the germline ends. This CDR3 is CASSPFPDQPQHF. The CDR3 region has the DNA TGTGCCAGCAGCCCTTTCCCAGATCAGCCCCAGCATTTT. Full variable domain (remainder filled in from reference TRBV14 and TRBJ1-5): EAGVTQFPSHSVIEKGQTVTLRCDPISGHDNLYWYRRVMGKEIKFLLHFVKESKQDESGMPNNRFLAERTGGTYSTLKVQPAELEDSGVYFCASSPFPDQPQHFGDGTRLSIL.

In its sample, this clonotype was seen many times. This chain joins TRBV7-8 and TRBJ2-1; 7 bases agree with TRBD2. Trimming cost V 1 base and J 4 bases; bases outside gene matches: 10. CDR1 is SGHVS and CDR2 is FQNEAQ in the germline V gene. The CDR3 is made up of 17 amino acids. CDR3: CASSLGLAGEGYNEQFF. Here the CDR3 DNA reads TGTGCCAGCAGCTTAGGTCTTGCGGGAGAGGGGTACAATGAGCAGTTCTTC.

In its sample, this clonotype was seen many times. This chain links TRBV7-9 with TRBJ2-1, with 9 bases matching TRBD2. The length of the CDR3 is 15 residues. The germline V gene encodes CDR1 SEHNR and CDR2 FQNEAQ (reference sequence). Trimming removed 2 bases from V and 8 bases from J; junction bases left unmatched: 7. Here the CDR3 reads CASSLYAGGGDEQFF. CDR3 DNA sequence: TGTGCCAGCAGCTTATACGCGGGAGGGGGGGATGAGCAGTTCTTC.

In this sample, this clonotype turned up many times. CDR3: CASSQEGGSYEQYF. CDR3 DNA sequence: TGTGCCAGCAGCCAAGAGGGCGGCTCCTACGAGCAGTACTTC. The rearrangement joins TRBV3-1 to TRBJ2-7; D call uncertain. The V and J ends lost 0 bases and 0 bases respectively, with 6 bases between them. This CDR3 comprises 14 residues. Looked up from germline, CDR1 is LGHDT and CDR2 is YNNKEL (reference sequence).

This clonotype has a count of ten or more. The chain uses TRBV12-3 or TRBV12-4 and TRBJ2-7, with TRBD2 matching 8 bases. This CDR3 has 16 residues. With 6 bases clipped from V and 3 bases from J, the junction kept 13 bases outside the gene matches. CDR3 in DNA: TGTGCCAGCAGCCAAATTAGCGGGGCCATTCTCTACGAGCAGTACTTC. Translation gives CASSQISGAILYEQYF.

As regards this clonotype: Being one base from a much bigger clone, this may be a read error. The chain employs TRBV6-5 and TRBJ2-1; possible D gene TRBD2, 5 bases. The CDR3 covers 12 residues. The V gene's germline CDR1 is MNHEY and CDR2 SVGAGI. The CDR3 protein is CAGSYDGDEQFF. CDR3 DNA: TGTGCCGGCAGTTACGACGGGGATGAGCAGTTCTTC.

In its sample, this clonotype was seen many times. The chain links TRBV13 to TRBJ1-2; 10 bases match TRBD1. CDR1 PRHDT and CDR2 FYEKMQ come from the germline V gene (reference sequence). V was pared by 6 bases and J by 3 bases, with 4 bases of the junction left unmatched. The CDR3 covers 14 residues. The CDR3 DNA follows: TGTGCCAGCAGAGCCGGGACAGGGGACTATGGCTACACCTTC. This gives the protein CASRAGTGDYGYTF.